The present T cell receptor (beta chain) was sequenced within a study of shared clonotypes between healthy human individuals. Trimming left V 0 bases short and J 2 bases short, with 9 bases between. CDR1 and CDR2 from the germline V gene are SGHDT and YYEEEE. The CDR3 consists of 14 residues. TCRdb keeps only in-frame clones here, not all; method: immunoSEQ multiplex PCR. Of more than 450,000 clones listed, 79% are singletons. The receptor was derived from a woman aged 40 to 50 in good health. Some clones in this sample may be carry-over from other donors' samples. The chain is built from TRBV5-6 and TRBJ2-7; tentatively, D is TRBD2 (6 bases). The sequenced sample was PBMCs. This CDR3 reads CASSLVSGAYEQYF. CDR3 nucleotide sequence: TGTGCCAGCAGCTTGGTTAGCGGTGCCTACGAGCAGTACTTC. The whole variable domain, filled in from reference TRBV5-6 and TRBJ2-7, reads DAGVTQSPTHLIKTRGQQVTLRCSPKSGHDTVSWYQQALGQGPQFIFQYYEEEERQRGNFPDRFSGHQFPNYSSELNVNALLLGDSALYLCASSLVSGAYEQYFGPGTRLTVT.